These 20 T cell receptor beta chains were all obtained from the same sample, sequenced in a study of early T cells in non-severe SARS-CoV-2 infection. TCRdb passed the 5' RACE reads through MiXCR, listing each CDR3 protein once. Among 49,000 or so distinct CDR3 sequences listed, around 6.5% were seen once. The starting material was whole blood, obtained at baseline. The receptors derive from an adult who was a healthcare worker with PCR-confirmed SARS-CoV-2 infection or an uninfected control (not recorded which).

Many counts were recorded for this clonotype. This chain uses TRBV6-1 with TRBJ2-2; 7 positions match TRBD2. CDR1 is MNHNS and CDR2 is SASEGT in the germline V gene. The CDR3 loop spans 14 amino acids. V dropped 3 bases and J dropped 9; count of bases not matched to a gene: 7. The CDR3: CASSDVGGSRELFF. For the CDR3, the DNA is TGTGCCAGCAGTGATGTGGGGGGGTCTCGGGAGCTGTTTTTT.

This clonotype has a handful of counts. V gene TRBV4-2 combines with J gene TRBJ1-1; no firm D call. CDR1 is LGHNA, CDR2 YNFKEQ, per germline. V lost 0 bases and J lost 10, with 15 bases in between. This CDR3 is built from 14 residues. CDR3 region: CASSQDLRERAAFF. The CDR3 DNA follows: TGTGCCAGCAGCCAAGATCTAAGGGAACGGGCAGCTTTCTTT.

This clonotype turned up a few times. The chain recombines TRBV29-1 with TRBJ2-2; 8 nucleotides line up with TRBD1. CDR3 length: 15 amino acids. Germline CDR1 and CDR2: SQVTM and ANQGSEA. J gave up 5 bases and V 3 bases, and 8 bases lay outside the gene matches. Here the CDR3 reads CSVDPDRGGTGELFF. The CDR3 coding sequence is TGCAGCGTTGACCCAGACAGGGGTGGGACCGGGGAGCTGTTTTTT.

In its sample, this clonotype was seen many times. This rearrangement joins TRBV20-1 to TRBJ2-3; 7 nucleotides line up with TRBD1. J gave up 0 bases and V 2 bases, and 14 bases lay outside the gene matches. The germline V gene encodes CDR1 DFQATT and CDR2 SNEGSKA (reference sequence). This CDR3 comprises 18 residues. The CDR3 nucleotides are TGCAGTGCTAGAAAGAAATCCGGACAGGTGAAAAGCACAGATACGCAGTATTTT. This codes for CSARKKSGQVKSTDTQYF.

This clonotype was counted a few times. V gene TRBV28 combines with J gene TRBJ1-6; possible D gene TRBD1, 6 bases. The CDR3 length is 14 residues. CDR1 is MDHEN and CDR2 is SYDVKM in the germline V gene. Trimming cost V 6 bases and J 9 bases, with 15 bases left between them. CDR3 sequence: CASRRGGGGSPLHF. Written as DNA, the CDR3 is TGTGCCAGCAGAAGAGGGGGTGGAGGTTCACCCCTCCACTTT.

This clonotype has a count of ten or more. The chain carries TRBV5-6 and TRBJ2-3, with D perhaps matching TRBD2 (6 bases). CDR1 SGHDT and CDR2 YYEEEE come from the germline V gene. This CDR3 contains 13 residues. The V gene lost 3 bases and the J gene lost 6 bases, with 11 bases spanning the gap. In DNA, the CDR3 is TGTGCCAGCAGCTGGGAGGAGGAGGATACGCAGTATTTT. Its translation: CASSWEEEDTQYF.

This clonotype has a count of ten or more. The V and J genes are TRBV20-1 and TRBJ2-1; 8 positions match TRBD2. This CDR3 contains 16 residues. Germline loops: CDR1 DFQATT, CDR2 SNEGSKA (reference sequence). The V gene end was trimmed by 3 bases and the J gene end by 7 bases; junction bases not matched to a gene: 14. The CDR3 DNA is TGCAGTGCTAGGGACGGGGGGGCCGGTACAAAAAATGAGCAGTTCTTC. Amino acids: CSARDGGAGTKNEQFF.

This clonotype was observed a handful of times. The chain employs TRBV12-3 or TRBV12-4 and TRBJ1-2, with 8 bases lining up with TRBD1. The length of the CDR3 is 12 residues. V lost 5 bases to trimming and J lost 8 bases; unmatched junction nucleotides: 4. The CDR3 nucleotides read TGTGCCAGCAGTCGGACAGGGATCGGCTACACCTTC. Protein product: CASSRTGIGYTF.

This clonotype has ten or more counts. The chain couples TRBV6-5 to TRBJ1-2, with TRBD1 matching over 9 bases. Germline-derived CDR1 and CDR2 are MNHEY and SVGAGI. The trim removed 4 bases at V and 2 bases at J, leaving 8 bases unmatched. The CDR3 has 16 residues. CDR3 nucleotide sequence: TGTGCCAGCAGTTTCCGATCACAGGGGGCGAACTATGGCTACACCTTC. This codes for CASSFRSQGANYGYTF.

The table lists this clonotype with many counts. V gene TRBV11-3 combines with J gene TRBJ2-1, with a possible D match to TRBD2 (6 bases). This CDR3 region has 12 residues. V shed 1 base and J shed 8 bases, with 6 bases lying between them. The V gene's germline CDR1 is SGHNT and CDR2 YENEEA. The CDR3, as DNA: TGTGCCAGCAGCTTAGTAGCGGATGAGCAGTTCTTC. This encodes CASSLVADEQFF.

This clonotype was detected ten times or more. The rearrangement joins TRBV7-8 to TRBJ1-5, with D hard to call. Trimming took off 4 bases at V and 3 bases at J, with 7 bases between the two ends. Germline CDR1 is SGHVS and CDR2 is FQNEAQ. This CDR3 is built from 13 residues. The CDR3 protein is CASSSLANQPQHF. The CDR3 DNA follows: TGTGCCAGCAGCTCCCTAGCCAATCAGCCCCAGCATTTT.

This clonotype has a handful of counts. The V gene is TRBV6-4, the J gene TRBJ1-2; 10 bases are a match to TRBD1. Unmatched junction bases numbered 3, after V lost 0 bases and J lost 2 bases. The CDR3 runs to 16 residues. Germline-derived CDR1 and CDR2 are MRHNA and SNTAGT. The chain's CDR3 is CASSDSWDRGNYGYTF. Here the CDR3 DNA reads TGTGCCAGCAGTGACTCGTGGGACAGGGGAAACTATGGCTACACCTTC.

This clonotype was recorded many times. The rearrangement links TRBV6-6 to TRBJ2-7, with 9 bases aligning to TRBD1. Germline V gene data show CDR1 as MNHNY and CDR2 as SVGAGI (reference sequence). CDR3 length: 14 amino acids. Trimming at V came to 2 bases and at J to 4 bases, leaving 3 bases not matched to a gene. The CDR3 loop is CASSYTGGAYEQYF. In DNA, the CDR3 is TGTGCCAGCAGTTACACAGGGGGCGCGTACGAGCAGTACTTC.

Ten or more counts support this clonotype. The rearrangement joins TRBV11-2 to TRBJ1-1; D is perhaps TRBD1 (5 bases). Germline assignment: CDR1 SGHAT and CDR2 FQNNGV. This CDR3 region has 14 residues. V was shortened by 7 bases and J by 5 bases, with 17 bases between the two germline ends. Here the CDR3 reads CASNKQAGQTEAFF. In nucleotides, the CDR3 is TGTGCCAGCAATAAGCAAGCAGGGCAAACTGAAGCTTTCTTT.

This clonotype was counted ten times or more. This chain uses TRBV15 with TRBJ2-7, with D possibly being TRBD1 (5 bases). Germline V gene sequence: CDR1 LNHNV, CDR2 YYDKDF (reference sequence). V lost 0 bases and J lost 6, with 15 bases in between. CDR3 size: 15 residues. The CDR3 DNA reads as TGTGCCACCAGCAGAGATAAGGGGCGCGTCAGCGAGCAGTACTTC. Encoded protein: CATSRDKGRVSEQYF.

This clonotype was observed at least ten times. The chain recombines TRBV12-3 or TRBV12-4 with TRBJ1-2, with TRBD1 identical over 7 bases. This CDR3 contains 12 residues. V was clipped by 6 bases and J by 7 bases; unmatched bases: 5. CDR3 region: CASRQGGSGYTF. The CDR3 coding sequence is TGTGCCAGCAGGCAAGGGGGCTCTGGCTACACCTTC.

This clonotype was picked up many times. The chain employs TRBV23-1 and TRBJ1-1, with TRBD1 as a possible D gene (5 bases). TRBV23-1 is identified as an open reading frame with a role that is uncertain. This CDR3 spans 16 amino acids. Trimming took 5 bases from V and 4 from J, leaving 20 bases between them. The CDR3 protein is CASSSPSPGWSTEAFF. DNA of the CDR3: TGCGCCAGCAGTTCCCCAAGCCCAGGGTGGTCCACTGAAGCTTTCTTT.

This chain uses TRBV5-1 with TRBJ2-5; 11 positions match TRBD2. The germline V gene encodes CDR1 SGHRS and CDR2 YFSETQ. This CDR3 spans 19 amino acids. The V gene end was trimmed by 0 bases and the J gene end by 3 bases; junction bases not matched to a gene: 13. CDR3 residues: CASSLGRGSSGGSKETQYF. DNA for the CDR3: TGCGCCAGCAGCTTGGGCCGTGGATCTAGCGGGGGGTCTAAAGAGACCCAGTACTTC.

This clonotype was observed many times. V and J are TRBV20-1 and TRBJ2-3; the match to TRBD2 covers 7 bases. Germline values: CDR1 DFQATT, CDR2 SNEGSKA (reference sequence). V dropped 6 bases and J dropped 4; count of bases not matched to a gene: 10. The CDR3 contains 14 residues. The chain's CDR3 is CSAVSGGGSDTQYF. CDR3 nucleotide sequence: TGCAGTGCCGTTTCTGGCGGGGGATCAGATACGCAGTATTTT.

The sample holds a few counts of this clonotype. The chain recombines TRBV19 with TRBJ1-6; D is unclear. Trimming pared 3 bases from V and 10 bases from J, leaving 10 bases between. CDR1 is LNHDA and CDR2 is SQIVND in the germline V gene (reference sequence). The CDR3 extends over 13 amino acids. CDR3 sequence: CASSIGRKSPLHF. Here the CDR3 DNA reads TGTGCCAGTAGTATTGGGAGAAAATCACCCCTCCACTTT.